This T cell receptor (beta chain) was observed in a study of CD8+CD57+ T cells in acquired aplastic anemia. Study results and limitations: Common to patients and controls were 25 to 30 CD8+ CDR3 sequences.

The V and J ends lost 3 bases and 9 bases respectively, with 12 bases between them. CDR1 and CDR2 from the germline V gene are KGHDR and SFDVKD. The CDR3 length is 13 residues. About this clonotype itself: Its matching antigen is unknown.

The study profiled TCR beta VDJ and CDR3 using genomic DNA as template. One entry per CDR3 protein results from TCRdb running MiXCR on the reads. The table lists 100,000 to 150,000 distinct CDR3 sequences, 48% of them singletons. Input material: sorted CD4+, CD8+, or CD8+CD57+ T cells (not recorded which) from PBMCs. The chain combines TRBV24-1 with TRBJ2-3; D might be TRBD1 (6 bases). This TCR derives from a human donor in good health, serving as a control. CDR3 in DNA: TGTGCCACCAGTGATAGTGGACAGTTCACGCAGTATTTT. Amino acid sequence: CATSDSGQFTQYF.